This T cell receptor beta chain was obtained from a study of cytomegalovirus exposure and HLA in healthy donors. Researchers ran the PCR with 60 Vbeta and 13 Jbeta primers. TCRdb's copy holds only in-frame clones and misses some; the assay was immunoSEQ multiplex PCR. The profile shows approximately 160,000 clones, roughly four fifths of them singletons. The sequence derives from a young man in good health and CMV-seronegative. The specimen was PBMCs.

The CDR3 nucleotides read TGTGCCACCAGACAGGGGACCGATCAGCCCCAGCATTTT. It translates to CATRQGTDQPQHF. V gene TRBV18 combines with J gene TRBJ1-5; 8 nucleotides line up with TRBD1. CDR3 length: 13 residues. V was clipped by 10 bases and J by 5 bases; unmatched bases: 7. Germline V gene sequence: CDR1 KGHSH, CDR2 LQKENI.